The T cell receptor (beta chain) described here comes from a study of shared clonotypes between healthy human individuals. Germline V lookup: CDR1 MNHNS, CDR2 SASEGT. The CDR3 runs to 12 residues. With 6 bases removed from V and 0 bases from J, the gap between germline ends came to 0 bases. Study results and limitations: Clonotypes which were not shared had lower generation probabilities than clonotypes that all four donors shared. Naive subsets generally had larger estimated richness than memory subsets. Sorted-subset sequencing was shown by rarefaction to be incomplete despite large depth.

On this clone itself: Antigen specificity is unknown.

Naive CD8 isolation took CD45RO-negative cells positively selected for CCR7 and excluded terminally differentiated effector memory CD45RA+ cells. At the deep level, the assay was run. Profiling relied on immunoSEQ multiplex PCR, and the TCRdb table lists in-frame clones only, not all of them. The table has roughly 2.1 million clones, about 93% seen once. Sequenced sample: naive CD8+ T cells from PBMCs. The J gene is TRBJ2-6, the V gene TRBV6-1; no clear D gene. The source is a man younger than 30 in good health. Some clones in this sample may be carry-over from other donors' samples. The CDR3 sequence: CASSSGANVLTF. DNA of the CDR3: TGTGCCAGCAGCTCTGGGGCCAACGTCCTGACTTTC.